This TCR beta chain was captured by sequencing in a study of blood T cell repertoires in COVID-19. Study at large: In each case, the material was cDNA or gDNA derived from T cells, B-cell-depleted T cells, or PBMCs.

Libraries were prepared by immunoSEQ multiplex PCR; TCRdb keeps only in-frame clonotypes and omits some of them. The sample includes about 89,000 clones, 65% to 80% of them seen just once. Trimming took 7 bases from V and 6 from J; bases not matched to a gene: 10. Germline V gives CDR1 MDHEN, CDR2 SYDVKM. This CDR3 is 15 amino acids long. The V gene is TRBV28, the J gene TRBJ1-5, with 9 bases fitting TRBD1. The source of this sequence is a human donor in a cohort sampled during active COVID-19. Sequenced sample: peripheral blood. CDR3 amino acids: CASKTRDRETQPQHF. CDR3 nucleotide sequence: TGTGCCAGCAAGACCCGGGACAGGGAGACTCAGCCCCAGCATTTT.